This section outlines one TCR beta chain sequence together with its context. Its antigen is currently unknown. Being one base from a much bigger clone, this may be a read error. Patients sequenced had flow cytometry evidence of CD8+CD57+ cell expansion. There was no therapy given to any patient before the blood sampling took place. The sample originates from a study of CD8+CD57+ T cells in acquired aplastic anemia. In the study overall: DNA recovered from sorted CD4+ and CD8+ cells had a mean of around 3.3 ug.

TCR beta VDJ and CDR3 profiling used genomic DNA as template. TCRdb independently ran MiXCR on the reads; one entry per CDR3 protein. The sample contains around 120,000 distinct CDR3 sequences, less than 50% of which appear only once. Germline CDR1 is SGHRS and CDR2 is YFSETQ. This CDR3 spans 15 amino acids. Study results and limitations: CD8+ Simpson's diversity did not differ significantly between patients and controls. Found in both controls and patients were fewer than 35 CD8+ CDR3 sequences.

V is TRBV5-1 and J is TRBJ2-5, with 12 bases fitting TRBD2. The clonotype originates from a human donor with aplastic anemia. Sequenced material: sorted CD4+, CD8+, or CD8+CD57+ T cells (not recorded which) from PBMCs. This CDR3 reads CAGSLTSGSQETQYF. The CDR3 DNA follows: TGCGCCGGCAGCTTGACTAGCGGGAGCCAAGAGACCCAGTACTTC.